What follows describes a single TCR beta chain. TCRdb re-called the RT-PCR reads with MiXCR, one entry per CDR3 protein. The sample has about 540,000 distinct CDR3 sequences, around a quarter seen once; the top ten hold around 2.8%. The CDR3 is 14 amino acids. Deletions cut 5 bases from V and 2 bases from J, with 13 bases between. Per germline, CDR1 MDHEN and CDR2 SYDVKM. These data belong to a study of response to subunit inactivated influenza vaccine. These same data were also listed under a study on T cells expressing NK-cell markers. That paper adds: Making the TCR beta cDNA relied on 5'RACE template switching with UMIs.

Sequenced here: CD4+ T cells sorted from PBMCs, sampled about 11 days after vaccination. The rearrangement links TRBV28 to TRBJ2-7; possible D gene TRBD1, 6 bases. This receptor was obtained from a man aged 45-65 years who received an inactivated influenza vaccine. The CDR3 loop reads CASSPGHLPYEQYF. Here the CDR3 DNA reads TGTGCCAGCAGTCCGGGACACCTCCCCTACGAGCAGTACTTC.